One sample yielded the 31 T cell receptor beta chains listed below, sequenced in a study of early T cells in non-severe SARS-CoV-2 infection. TCRdb called the 5' RACE reads again in MiXCR, with one record for every CDR3 protein. Counted here are about 25,000 distinct CDR3 sequences, roughly 4.4% occurring once; the ten biggest clones make up roughly an eighth. The sample taken for sequencing was whole blood. These receptors originate from an adult who was a healthcare worker with PCR-confirmed SARS-CoV-2 infection or an uninfected control (not recorded which).

About this clonotype: This may stem from a read error, because a much larger clone lies one nucleotide away. The V call is TRBV15, the J call TRBJ2-7; maybe TRBD2 (5 bases). The germline V gene has CDR1 LNHNV and CDR2 YYDKDF (reference sequence). The CDR3 runs to 16 residues. CDR3 loop: CATSRDQGEGTYELYF. In DNA form, the CDR3 reads TGTGCCACCAGCAGAGATCAAGGCGAGGGAACCTACGAGCTGTACTTC.

In its sample, this clonotype was seen many times. The chain is built from TRBV28 and TRBJ1-6, with D possibly matching TRBD1 (5 bases). CDR1 and CDR2 from the germline V gene are MDHEN and SYDVKM. CDR3 length: 16 residues. Between the trimmed V and J ends, which lost 5 bases and 9 bases, there was a span of 20 bases. The CDR3 sequence: CASSRIQEGLGSPLHF. In nucleotides, the CDR3 is TGTGCCAGCAGTAGGATACAGGAAGGCCTAGGTTCACCCCTCCACTTT.

This clonotype has a count of ten or more. V is TRBV7-9 and J is TRBJ2-2; D ambiguous. The CDR3 consists of 14 residues. The germline V gene has CDR1 SEHNR and CDR2 FQNEAQ (reference sequence). V shed 5 bases and J shed 4 bases, with 11 bases lying between them. CDR3 protein: CASSHQVVTGELFF. As DNA, the CDR3 is TGTGCCAGCAGCCACCAGGTGGTCACCGGGGAGCTGTTTTTT.

This clonotype was seen repeatedly, ten times or more. The gene calls are TRBV5-6 and TRBJ1-2, with 9 bases matching TRBD1. The V and J ends lost 1 base and 7 bases, in that order; junction bases with no gene match: 11. The germline V gene encodes CDR1 SGHDT and CDR2 YYEEEE. The CDR3 length is 16 residues. The CDR3 region has the DNA TGTGCCAGCAGCTTGAGGGACAGGGTCCGGAGTTTTGGCTACACCTTC. The encoded protein is CASSLRDRVRSFGYTF.

This clonotype was seen many times. The V call is TRBV5-5, the J call TRBJ2-3, with a tentative D call TRBD2 (6 bases). The CDR3 has 14 residues. Germline V gives CDR1 SGHKS, CDR2 YYEKEE (reference sequence). V lost 0 bases to trimming and J lost 4 bases, with 9 bases between them. The CDR3 protein is CASSLEWGADTQYF. CDR3 in DNA: TGTGCCAGCAGCTTGGAGTGGGGGGCAGATACGCAGTATTTT.

This clonotype was seen many times. V usage is TRBV24-1 and J usage is TRBJ2-1, with 7 nucleotides matching TRBD2. Trimming took 5 bases from V and 4 from J; bases not matched to a gene: 10. Looked up from germline, CDR1 is KGHDR and CDR2 is SFDVKD. This CDR3 contains 16 residues. In DNA form, the CDR3 reads TGTGCCACCAGTGCCATGGGGTCTAGCGGATACAATGAGCAGTTCTTC. Encoded protein: CATSAMGSSGYNEQFF.

The gene calls are TRBV29-1 and TRBJ2-1; D is uncertain. CDR1 is SQVTM and CDR2 is ANQGSEA in the germline V gene. The CDR3 runs to 17 residues. With 1 base removed from V and 0 bases from J, the gap between germline ends came to 16 bases. The CDR3 DNA is TGCAGCGTTGAAGTCAGTCTTTGGGGAAGCTCCTACAATGAGCAGTTCTTC. Protein: CSVEVSLWGSSYNEQFF.

The table lists this clonotype with many counts. The DNA of the CDR3 is TGCAGCGTTGCGACTAGCGGGACCTACGAGCAGTACGTC. Translation: CSVATSGTYEQYV. V usage is TRBV29-1 and J usage is TRBJ2-7; 11 bases agree with TRBD2. V trimming: 4 bases; J trimming: 2 bases; junction bases outside the gene matches: 1. This CDR3 spans 13 amino acids. Germline-derived CDR1 and CDR2 are SQVTM and ANQGSEA.

The J gene is TRBJ1-1, the V gene TRBV18; D is possibly TRBD1 (5 bases). Trimming shortened V by 3 bases and J by 1 base, and 12 bases separated the two germline ends. Germline V lookup: CDR1 KGHSH, CDR2 LQKENI. The CDR3 is made up of 15 amino acids. The CDR3, as DNA: TGTGCCAGCTCACCCCCGAGGGGTCAGAACACTGAAGCTTTCTTT. This encodes CASSPPRGQNTEAFF.

This clonotype was observed at least ten times. The V gene is TRBV10-3, the J gene TRBJ1-5; D ambiguous. Between the trimmed V and J ends, which lost 3 bases and 7 bases, there was a span of 10 bases. In germline, CDR1 is ENHRY, CDR2 SYGVKD. There are 13 residues in the CDR3. CDR3 loop: CAISDLDNQPQHF. In DNA form, the CDR3 reads TGTGCCATCAGTGACCTGGATAACCAGCCCCAGCATTTT.

The sample holds many counts of this clonotype. The V and J genes are TRBV5-1 and TRBJ1-5, with 9 bases identical to TRBD1. Germline loops: CDR1 SGHRS, CDR2 YFSETQ. CDR3 length: 16 residues. Trimming took 0 bases from V and 7 from J; bases not matched to a gene: 8. CDR3 in amino acids: CASSLAPTGGFQPQHF. For the CDR3, the DNA is TGCGCCAGCAGCTTGGCCCCGACAGGGGGTTTCCAGCCCCAGCATTTT. Supplemented by reference TRBV5-1 and TRBJ1-5, the full variable domain reads KAGVTQTPRYLIKTRGQQVTLSCSPISGHRSVSWYQQTPGQGLQFLFEYFSETQRNKGNFPGRFSGRQFSNSRSEMNVSTLELGDSALYLCASSLAPTGGFQPQHFGDGTRLSIL.

In this sample, this clonotype turned up a few times. The chain couples TRBV2 to TRBJ2-7, with 7 bases identical to TRBD2. Unmatched junction bases numbered 10, after V lost 6 bases and J lost 2 bases. Germline values: CDR1 SNHLY, CDR2 FYNNEI. CDR3 length equals 15 residues. CDR3 DNA sequence: TGTGCCAGCAGCCCGAAGGTAGCGGGTGCCTACGAGCAGTACTTC. Protein product: CASSPKVAGAYEQYF.

This clonotype showed up many times. The rearrangement joins TRBV3-2 to TRBJ2-1; the table calls TRBD2, which could not be checked here. TRBV3-2 is reported as a pseudogene. This CDR3 comprises 14 residues. DNA of the CDR3: TGTGCCAGCAGCCAAGGGAGCGGGTTCGATGAGCAGTTCTTC. It yields the protein CASSQGSGFDEQFF.

This clonotype appeared many times. J is TRBJ2-1 and V is TRBV18; the match to TRBD2 covers 11 bases. This CDR3 has 16 amino acids. Germline values: CDR1 KGHSH, CDR2 LQKENI. Trimming removed 4 bases from V and 7 bases from J; junction bases left unmatched: 9. CDR3 region: CASSRNGGTSGNEQFF. The CDR3 bases are TGTGCCAGCTCACGGAACGGAGGGACTAGCGGAAATGAGCAGTTCTTC.

This chain uses TRBV6-2 or TRBV6-3 with TRBJ2-4, with D tentatively TRBD1 or TRBD2 (6 bases each). CDR1 and CDR2 (germline): MNHEY, SVGEGT. This CDR3 contains 14 residues. Trimming cost V 6 bases and J 5 bases, with 14 bases left between them. The CDR3 region has the DNA TGTGCCAGCAGAGACGGGGGCGCCCAAAACATTCAGTACTTC. It specifies CASRDGGAQNIQYF.

At least ten counts were recorded for this clonotype. The rearrangement links TRBV3-1 to TRBJ2-1, with unresolved D. The CDR3 has 12 amino acids. Germline V gene lookup returns CDR1 LGHDT and CDR2 YNNKEL (reference sequence). V was trimmed by 3 bases and J by 10 bases, leaving 10 bases between them. CDR3 amino acids: CASSHSVLEQFF. Here the CDR3 DNA reads TGTGCCAGCAGCCACAGCGTTCTCGAGCAGTTCTTC.

There are many counts of this clonotype. The J gene is TRBJ1-2, the V gene TRBV6-6, with TRBD1 identical over 7 bases. Trimming removed 6 bases from V and 0 bases from J; junction bases left unmatched: 4. Germline lookup yields CDR1 MNHNY and CDR2 SVGAGI (reference sequence). The CDR3 spans 14 residues. In DNA form, the CDR3 reads TGTGCCAGCAGACCGGGACAGACTAACTATGGCTACACCTTC. This gives the protein CASRPGQTNYGYTF.

This clonotype was seen ten or more times. This chain links TRBV12-3 or TRBV12-4 with TRBJ1-3; TRBD1 matches 7 bases. After removal of 6 bases from V and 2 bases from J, the junction contained 13 bases not matched to a gene. The CDR3 contains 17 residues. CDR3 coding DNA: TGTGCCAGCAGCAGCATATCCGACAGGGTGGCTGGAAACACCATATATTTT. Its protein is CASSSISDRVAGNTIYF.

There are many counts of this clonotype. J is TRBJ2-2 and V is TRBV14; D may be TRBD1 (6 bases). The V gene's germline CDR1 is SGHDN and CDR2 FVKESK. V was clipped by 4 bases and J by 2 bases, with 11 bases between them. The CDR3 contains 15 residues. CDR3 coding DNA: TGTGCCAGCAGCCGTTGGACAGTAAACACCGGGGAGCTGTTTTTT. Encoded protein: CASSRWTVNTGELFF. Full variable domain (outside the CDR3, taken from reference TRBV14 and TRBJ2-2): EAGVTQFPSHSVIEKGQTVTLRCDPISGHDNLYWYRRVMGKEIKFLLHFVKESKQDESGMPNNRFLAERTGGTYSTLKVQPAELEDSGVYFCASSRWTVNTGELFFGEGSRLTVL.

This clonotype was counted many times. V gene TRBV11-2 combines with J gene TRBJ1-1; 11 bases align to TRBD1. The CDR3 covers 13 residues. Trimming at V came to 8 bases and at J to 5 bases, leaving 4 bases not matched to a gene. Germline loops: CDR1 SGHAT, CDR2 FQNNGV. The CDR3 DNA sequence: TGTGCCAGCGGACAGGGGGCTGGGACTGAAGCTTTCTTT. Encoded protein: CASGQGAGTEAFF.

This clonotype showed up many times. The chain combines TRBV20-1 with TRBJ2-7; D is unclear. In germline, CDR1 is DFQATT, CDR2 SNEGSKA (reference sequence). Trimming pared 7 bases from V and 4 bases from J, leaving 11 bases between. The CDR3 contains 11 residues. The CDR3 nucleotides read TGCAGTGGCCGGGTGTCTTACGAGCAGTACTTC. This codes for CSGRVSYEQYF.

At least ten counts were recorded for this clonotype. The chain carries TRBV11-2 and TRBJ2-3, with D tentatively TRBD2 (6 bases). V dropped 4 bases and J dropped 0 bases, with 8 bases sitting between them. Per germline, CDR1 SGHAT and CDR2 FQNNGV. This CDR3 comprises 14 residues. The CDR3 sequence is CASSSGTSTDTQYF. Written as DNA, the CDR3 is TGTGCCAGCAGCTCCGGGACTAGCACAGATACGCAGTATTTT.

This clonotype was observed a handful of times. This chain joins TRBV2 and TRBJ2-6, with D possibly being TRBD2 (5 bases). The germline V and J ends were trimmed by 3 bases and 0 bases, with 9 bases remaining between them. This CDR3 has 16 amino acids. CDR1 and CDR2 (germline): SNHLY, FYNNEI. CDR3 in amino acids: CASSDLRASGANVLTF. CDR3 DNA: TGTGCCAGCAGTGATTTGCGGGCCTCTGGGGCCAACGTCCTGACTTTC.

This clonotype was observed many times. The chain combines TRBV20-1 with TRBJ1-2; no reliable D call. The length of the CDR3 is 12 residues. Germline CDR1 is DFQATT and CDR2 is SNEGSKA (reference sequence). The ends were cut back, 6 bases at V and 6 bases at J, with 14 bases in the middle. In nucleotides, the CDR3 is TGCAGTGCCAGAAAGGGTTCAGATGGCTACACCTTC. Translating gives CSARKGSDGYTF.

The table lists this clonotype with a few counts. CDR3 nucleotides: TGTGCCAGCAGCCGACGGGGAACAGGGGTCGTCAATCAGCCCCAGCATTTT. It is translated as CASSRRGTGVVNQPQHF. The chain couples TRBV6-2 or TRBV6-3 to TRBJ1-5, with 7 bases that match TRBD1. CDR1 is MNHEY, CDR2 SVGEGT, per germline. The CDR3 consists of 17 residues. The ends lost 6 bases at V and 3 bases at J; junction bases unmatched: 14.

This clonotype was picked up many times. V gene TRBV20-1 combines with J gene TRBJ2-1; 7 bases are shared with TRBD1. Trimming took 4 bases from V and 5 from J; bases not matched to a gene: 8. CDR3 size: 14 residues. Germline V gene lookup returns CDR1 DFQATT and CDR2 SNEGSKA (reference sequence). The CDR3: CSAKQGSLNNEQFF. The CDR3 DNA follows: TGCAGTGCTAAACAGGGGTCCTTAAACAATGAGCAGTTCTTC.

This clonotype was counted many times. CDR3 sequence (DNA): TGCGCCAGCAGCCAAGTAGCGGGGCGCGGAGAGACCCAGTACTTC. Translated: CASSQVAGRGETQYF. This chain links TRBV4-3 with TRBJ2-5; 8 bases map to TRBD2. CDR1 is LGHNA, CDR2 YSLEER, per germline. CDR3 length: 15 amino acids. The trim removed 1 base at V and 4 bases at J, leaving 5 bases unmatched.

This clonotype came up many times. This chain joins TRBV7-9 and TRBJ2-3, with a weak D call TRBD2 (5 bases). The V and J ends lost 5 bases and 2 bases respectively, with 14 bases between them. This CDR3 comprises 15 residues. CDR1 is SEHNR and CDR2 is FQNEAQ in the germline V gene (reference sequence). The DNA for the CDR3 is TGTGCCAGCAGCCCCATGGGGAGATACACAGATACGCAGTATTTT. Its protein is CASSPMGRYTDTQYF.

This chain links TRBV6-2 or TRBV6-3 with TRBJ2-1; 13 bases agree with TRBD2. V shed 7 bases and J 9 bases; nucleotides not matched to a gene: 6. This CDR3 is built from 14 residues. The germline gives CDR1 MNHEY, CDR2 SVGEGT. The CDR3 DNA reads as TGTGCCAGCACCGGACTAGCGGGAGTTACTGAGCAGTTCTTC. The encoded protein is CASTGLAGVTEQFF.

There are many counts of this clonotype. The J gene is TRBJ2-3, the V gene TRBV20-1; no clear D gene. The CDR3 extends over 13 amino acids. Trimming stripped 1 base from V and 2 bases from J, with 7 bases between. The germline gives CDR1 DFQATT, CDR2 SNEGSKA (reference sequence). The CDR3, as DNA: TGCAGTGCTAGAGCTCCCCTCACAGATACGCAGTATTTT. It specifies CSARAPLTDTQYF.

This clonotype has a count of ten or more. The chain uses TRBV4-1 and TRBJ2-1, with D possibly TRBD2 on 5 matching bases. CDR1 MGHRA and CDR2 YSYEKL come from the germline V gene. The CDR3 is 17 residues long. Between the trimmed V and J ends, which lost 0 bases and 3 bases, there was a span of 15 bases. The CDR3 nucleotides are TGCGCCAGCAGCCAAGATCAAGAAGCCACTAGCTACAATGAGCAGTTCTTC. Encoded protein: CASSQDQEATSYNEQFF.